The 29 T cell receptor beta chains reported below all come from one sample, sequenced in a study of OX40 agonist ivuxolimab in advanced cancers. The data were produced by immunoSEQ multiplex PCR, yet TCRdb's version contains in-frame clones alone and is incomplete. The data hold some 60,000 clones, with about 94% observed a single time. Sequenced here: CD4+ or CD8+ T cells sorted from blood, sampled in a trial of the OX40 agonist ivuxolimab. The receptors shown here come from an adult with an advanced solid tumor such as melanoma, head and neck, liver or kidney cancer.

This chain uses TRBV7-2 with TRBJ1-1; 10 positions agree with TRBD1. CDR1 and CDR2 (germline): SGHTA, FQGNSA. The CDR3 is made up of 14 amino acids. V shed 1 base, J shed 5 bases, and the junction held 1 base outside the gene matches. DNA of the CDR3: TGTGCCAGCAGCTTAGGACAGGGGGCTACTGAAGCTTTCTTT. It translates to CASSLGQGATEAFF.

This clone was found once. This chain uses TRBV4-3 with TRBJ2-7; D is undetermined. The CDR3 sequence is 14 residues long. Looked up from germline, CDR1 is LGHNA and CDR2 is YSLEER. Between the trimmed V and J ends, which lost 0 bases and 3 bases, there was a span of 9 bases. The CDR3 here is CASSQDLKSYEQYF. In DNA, the CDR3 is TGCGCCAGCAGCCAAGATCTGAAGAGCTACGAGCAGTACTTC.

The genes are TRBV11-3 and TRBJ1-5, with D possibly TRBD1 on 5 matching bases. This CDR3 is 13 amino acids long. The germline V and J ends were trimmed by 5 bases and 7 bases, with 12 bases remaining between them. The germline V gene encodes CDR1 SGHNT and CDR2 YENEEA. CDR3 sequence (DNA): TGTGCCAGCAGCCTGGGGGGTGGCCAGCCCCAGCATTTT. Translating it yields CASSLGGGQPQHF.

This clone appeared once. The chain combines TRBV2 with TRBJ2-2; 11 nucleotides agree with TRBD1. CDR3 length: 17 amino acids. Germline-derived CDR1 and CDR2 are SNHLY and FYNNEI. V was pared by 3 bases and J by 4 bases, with 7 bases of the junction left unmatched. The CDR3 sequence is CASSDFSGTGGTGELFF. CDR3 DNA sequence: TGTGCCAGCAGTGACTTTAGTGGGACAGGGGGCACCGGGGAGCTGTTTTTT.

This rearrangement joins TRBV7-2 to TRBJ2-3; possibly TRBD1 for D (6 bases). V lost 5 bases, J lost 6 bases, and 15 bases lay in between. This CDR3 is 14 amino acids long. Looked up from germline, CDR1 is SGHTA and CDR2 is FQGNSA. Written as DNA, the CDR3 is TGTGCCAGCAGCGACCCAGGGGTAGGCGATACGCAGTATTTT. Translating it yields CASSDPGVGDTQYF.

The rearrangement joins TRBV27 to TRBJ2-1; D tentatively fits TRBD1 or TRBD2 (5 bases each). Germline V CDR1 and CDR2: MNHEY, SMNVEV (reference sequence). The CDR3 is 13 amino acids. Trimming stripped 1 base from V and 8 bases from J, with 9 bases between. DNA of the CDR3: TGTGCCAGCAGTTTATACGGGGCCGATGAGCAGTTCTTC. Its protein is CASSLYGADEQFF.

This rearrangement joins TRBV30 to TRBJ2-7; 9 bases are a match to TRBD1. The trim removed 5 bases at V and 0 bases at J, leaving 5 bases unmatched. Per the germline V gene, CDR1 is GTSNPN and CDR2 is SVGIG (reference sequence). CDR3 size: 14 residues. In DNA form, the CDR3 reads TGTGCCTGGGCCGGGACAGGGCTCTCCTACGAGCAGTACTTC. Translated: CAWAGTGLSYEQYF. Full variable domain (missing parts from reference TRBV30 and TRBJ2-7): SQTIHQWPATLVQPVGSPLSLECTVEGTSNPNLYWYRQAAGRGLQLLFYSVGIGQISSEVPQNLSASRPQDRQFILSSKKLLLSDSGFYLCAWAGTGLSYEQYFGPGTRLTVT.

This rearrangement joins TRBV25-1 to TRBJ2-1; D is uncertain. Trimming took off 7 bases at V and 2 bases at J, with 6 bases between the two ends. The CDR3 is 12 amino acids. CDR1 and CDR2 (germline): MGHDK, SYGVNS. This chain's CDR3 is CASNGAYNEQFF. The CDR3 bases are TGTGCCAGCAATGGGGCCTACAATGAGCAGTTCTTC.

This sequence joins TRBV28 and TRBJ2-5; D might be TRBD1 (6 bases). CDR3 size: 15 residues. The germline V gene encodes CDR1 MDHEN and CDR2 SYDVKM. V shed 3 bases and J shed 3 bases, with 14 bases lying between them. CDR3: CASSFRGWSEETQYF. Here the CDR3 DNA reads TGTGCCAGCAGTTTCAGGGGCTGGAGTGAAGAGACCCAGTACTTC. Complete variable domain (other parts from reference TRBV28 and TRBJ2-5): DVKVTQSSRYLVKRTGEKVFLECVQDMDHENMFWYRQDPGLGLRLIYFSYDVKMKEKGDIPEGYSVSREKKERFSLILESASTNQTSMYLCASSFRGWSEETQYFGPGTRLLVL.

The chain joins TRBV2 to TRBJ2-3; D is unresolved. This CDR3 spans 9 amino acids. Trimming left V 7 bases short and J 4 bases short, with 0 bases between. Germline CDR1 SNHLY, CDR2 FYNNEI. Here the CDR3 DNA reads TGTGCCAGCACAGATACGCAGTATTTT. Encoded protein: CASTDTQYF.

In this sample, this clone turned up a few times. This chain links TRBV9 with TRBJ2-3; D not certain. Germline values: CDR1 SGDLS, CDR2 YYNGEE. The CDR3 loop spans 11 amino acids. Trimming removed 0 bases at V and 5 bases at J, with 1 base between. The CDR3 bases are TGTGCCAGCAGCGTAGAAGATACGCAGTATTTT. Translation: CASSVEDTQYF.

The V call is TRBV2, the J call TRBJ2-3, with a possible D match to TRBD1 (6 bases). Trimming left V 7 bases short and J 2 bases short, with 13 bases between. CDR3 size: 14 residues. Germline V gene data show CDR1 as SNHLY and CDR2 as FYNNEI. As DNA, the CDR3 is TGTGCCAGCACTGGGGGCGGATTCACAGATACGCAGTATTTT. Translating gives CASTGGGFTDTQYF.

The chain uses TRBV7-3 and TRBJ2-1, with 9 bases that match TRBD2. The CDR3 has 15 residues. J was trimmed by 8 bases and V by 2 bases; bases with no gene match: 7. CDR1 SGHTA and CDR2 FQGTGA come from the germline V gene. This CDR3 reads CASSLVAGVVDEQFF. The DNA for the CDR3 is TGTGCCAGCAGCTTAGTAGCGGGAGTGGTTGATGAGCAGTTCTTC. The full variable domain, completed using reference TRBV7-3 and TRBJ2-1, is GAGVSQTPSNKVTEKGKYVELRCDPISGHTALYWYRQSLGQGPEFLIYFQGTGAADDSGLPNDRFFAVRPEGSVSTLKIQRTERGDSAVYLCASSLVAGVVDEQFFGPGTRLTVL.

The CDR3 bases are TGTGCCAGCAGTTTGACTAGCGGGAGTCCCCTGAACACCGGGGAGCTGTTTTTT. Its protein is CASSLTSGSPLNTGELFF. This sequence joins TRBV28 and TRBJ2-2, with TRBD2 identical over 12 bases. J lost 1 base, V lost 3 bases, and 6 bases had no gene match. The CDR3 loop spans 18 amino acids. In germline, CDR1 is MDHEN, CDR2 SYDVKM.

This clone was detected a few times. CDR3 nucleotides: TGTGCCAGCAGCGTAGATGGGACAGGAGTCTATGGCTACACCTTC. It encodes CASSVDGTGVYGYTF. The genes are TRBV9 and TRBJ1-2; 8 bases align to TRBD1. J lost 4 bases, V lost 0 bases, and 5 bases had no gene match. This CDR3 region has 15 residues. Germline CDR1 SGDLS, CDR2 YYNGEE.

This sequence joins TRBV4-3 and TRBJ2-1, with 11 bases lining up with TRBD2. The CDR3 runs to 14 residues. The V gene end was trimmed by 4 bases and the J gene end by 8 bases; junction bases not matched to a gene: 4. The germline gives CDR1 LGHNA, CDR2 YSLEER. The CDR3 region is CASSPTSGSDEQFF. CDR3 bases: TGCGCCAGCAGCCCTACTAGCGGGAGCGATGAGCAGTTCTTC.

This CDR3 reads CASSYTGTGRIYGYTF. The DNA of the CDR3 is TGTGCCAGCAGTTACACTGGGACAGGGAGGATCTATGGCTACACCTTC. The chain employs TRBV6-6 and TRBJ1-2; 9 nucleotides align to TRBD1. V shed 2 bases and J 4 bases; nucleotides not matched to a gene: 8. Germline V gives CDR1 MNHNY, CDR2 SVGAGI (reference sequence). CDR3 length: 16 amino acids.

This chain joins TRBV9 and TRBJ1-2; D is perhaps TRBD1 (6 bases). The CDR3 has 15 residues. Germline CDR1 SGDLS, CDR2 YYNGEE. Trimming took 0 bases from V and 4 from J, leaving 13 bases between them. The CDR3 nucleotides are TGTGCCAGCAGCGTAGGAGGGGGGGCAAGCTATGGCTACACCTTC. Its protein product is CASSVGGGASYGYTF.

CDR3 sequence reads: CASRRASYEQYF. The CDR3 coding sequence is TGTGCCAGCAGGCGGGCCTCCTACGAGCAGTACTTC. The J gene is TRBJ2-7, the V gene TRBV5-6; tentative D call: TRBD2 (5 bases). V was pared by 5 bases and J by 0 bases, with 6 bases between. The length of the CDR3 is 12 residues. Germline V gene data show CDR1 as SGHDT and CDR2 as YYEEEE.

This chain joins TRBV7-9 and TRBJ2-7, with D unclear. Trimming removed 5 bases at V and 5 bases at J, with 13 bases between. This CDR3 is 13 amino acids long. Germline V gene data show CDR1 as SEHNR and CDR2 as FQNEAQ (reference sequence). The CDR3 loop is CASSTPHRNEQYF. Written as DNA, the CDR3 is TGTGCCAGCAGCACCCCCCACCGAAACGAGCAGTACTTC.

The chain combines TRBV9 with TRBJ2-1; 7 bases match TRBD2. The length of the CDR3 is 15 residues. CDR1 SGDLS and CDR2 YYNGEE come from the germline V gene. The V and J ends lost 4 bases and 0 bases, in that order; junction bases with no gene match: 4. The CDR3: CASSLAESSYNEQFF. As DNA, the CDR3 is TGTGCCAGCAGCCTAGCGGAGAGCTCCTACAATGAGCAGTTCTTC. The full variable domain, completed using reference TRBV9 and TRBJ2-1, is DSGVTQTPKHLITATGQRVTLRCSPRSGDLSVYWYQQSLDQGLQFLIQYYNGEERAKGNILERFSAQQFPDLHSELNLSSLELGDSALYFCASSLAESSYNEQFFGPGTRLTVL.

The genes are TRBV7-8 and TRBJ2-7, with 13 nucleotides matching TRBD2. The germline V gene encodes CDR1 SGHVS and CDR2 FQNEAQ. CDR3 size: 16 residues. V lost 5 bases, J lost 0 bases, and 4 bases stayed unmatched. CDR3 region: CASSLLAGGISYEQYF. The CDR3 DNA reads as TGTGCCAGCAGCCTACTAGCGGGAGGGATCTCCTACGAGCAGTACTTC.

In DNA, the CDR3 is TGTGCCAGCAGCTCCCCCCGGGACGGAGAGACCCAGTACTTC. Its translation: CASSSPRDGETQYF. This chain connects TRBV13 to TRBJ2-5; D is tentatively TRBD1 or TRBD2 (5 bases each). CDR1 is PRHDT and CDR2 is FYEKMQ in the germline V gene (reference sequence). The CDR3 spans 14 residues. V lost 4 bases, J lost 4 bases, and 13 bases lay in between.

The V and J genes are TRBV21-1 and TRBJ2-2; the listed D gene, TRBD2, was not tested against the DNA. TRBV21-1 is labeled a pseudogene. The CDR3 is 17 amino acids. CDR3 sequence (DNA): TGTGCCAGCAGCAAAGATCCGGACGGGGCGAACACCGGGGAGCTGTTTTTT. It yields the protein CASSKDPDGANTGELFF.

The chain is built from TRBV2 and TRBJ1-1; 7 bases match TRBD1. The CDR3 is 17 amino acids. Trimming cost V 3 bases and J 1 base; bases outside gene matches: 11. The V gene's germline CDR1 is SNHLY and CDR2 FYNNEI. CDR3 sequence: CASSDRSRGLGNTEAFF. CDR3 bases: TGTGCCAGCAGTGACCGGTCAAGGGGGCTGGGGAACACTGAAGCTTTCTTT.

The chain uses TRBV2 and TRBJ2-7; 9 bases fit TRBD1. The CDR3 sequence is 16 residues long. The V gene end was trimmed by 0 bases and the J gene end by 3 bases; junction bases not matched to a gene: 6. Germline CDR1 reads SNHLY; CDR2 reads FYNNEI. In DNA, the CDR3 is TGTGCCAGCAGTGAAGCGCACCGGACAGGGGACTACGAGCAGTACTTC. Protein product: CASSEAHRTGDYEQYF.

Written as DNA, the CDR3 is TGCGCCAGCAGCCCCTGGGACAGTTCCTACGAGCAGTACTTC. Translating gives CASSPWDSSYEQYF. The chain is built from TRBV5-1 and TRBJ2-7; 7 bases map to TRBD1. The CDR3 is 14 amino acids. V dropped 4 bases and J dropped 1; count of bases not matched to a gene: 5. The germline V gene encodes CDR1 SGHRS and CDR2 YFSETQ.

The chain has TRBV7-9 and TRBJ2-3; D is possibly TRBD2 (5 bases). Trimming took off 2 bases at V and 9 bases at J, with 12 bases between the two ends. The CDR3 sequence is 13 residues long. Germline CDR1 SEHNR, CDR2 FQNEAQ (reference sequence). CDR3 region: CASSLSSESTQYF. CDR3 DNA sequence: TGTGCCAGCAGCTTAAGTAGCGAAAGCACGCAGTATTTT.

The V and J genes are TRBV11-2 and TRBJ2-7; 8 bases map to TRBD1. The ends lost 2 bases at V and 4 bases at J; junction bases unmatched: 7. The CDR3 contains 15 residues. The germline gives CDR1 SGHAT, CDR2 FQNNGV. The CDR3 is CASSLRSQGAYEQYF. Written as DNA, the CDR3 is TGTGCCAGCAGCTTAAGAAGTCAGGGGGCATACGAGCAGTACTTC.